A single T cell receptor (beta chain) is shown here with its context. The data derive from a study of OX40 agonist ivuxolimab in advanced cancers. Study-wide context: Patients in dose escalation had liver, melanoma, kidney or head and neck cancers.

Here immunoSEQ multiplex PCR was the method, and the copy in TCRdb shows in-frame clones only, minus some. The table records under 100,000 clones, 80% to 90% of them present only once. Autoimmune disease history or systemic immunosuppression excluded patients. The CDR3 loop spans 15 amino acids. The V gene lost 4 bases and the J gene lost 3 bases, with 15 bases spanning the gap. Germline V gives CDR1 MNHNY, CDR2 SVGAGI (reference sequence). Here the sequenced sample was CD4+ or CD8+ T cells sorted from blood, taken in a trial of the OX40 agonist ivuxolimab. The clonotype comes from an adult with an advanced solid tumor such as melanoma, head and neck, liver or kidney cancer. This chain joins TRBV6-6 and TRBJ1-1, with D possibly being TRBD1 (5 bases). Written as DNA, the CDR3 is TGTGCCAGCAGTTCTCGGCTCCTGGGGGACACTGAAGCTTTCTTT. It translates to CASSSRLLGDTEAFF.